The 24 T cell receptor beta chains in this list originate from one sample, sequenced in a study of T cells in Graves' hyperthyroidism and ophthalmopathy. There were TCR beta CDR3 regions amplified from RNA transcripts. First-round RT-PCR with HTBI primers amplified the TCR CDR3 region. Using its own MiXCR run on the multiplex PCR reads, TCRdb lists one record per CDR3 protein. The table has more than 350,000 distinct CDR3 sequences, about 16% seen once; the top ten hold roughly 19%. The sample was blood. The receptors were sampled from a woman in her fifties or sixties with Graves' ophthalmopathy.

This clonotype was picked up many times. The chain joins TRBV3-1 to TRBJ2-1; D assignment may be TRBD1 or TRBD2 (6 bases each). The length of the CDR3 is 17 residues. Germline V gene data show CDR1 as LGHDT and CDR2 as YNNKEL (reference sequence). Trimming removed 4 bases at V and 2 bases at J, with 18 bases between. CDR3 DNA sequence: TGTGCCAGCAGCCGACGCGGGACACCCGAAACCTACAATGAGCAGTTCTTC. Residues: CASSRRGTPETYNEQFF.

This clonotype has at least ten counts. The CDR3 protein is CATGGLKTEAFF. In DNA, the CDR3 is TGTGCCACGGGGGGGTTAAAAACTGAAGCTTTCTTT. This chain joins TRBV28 and TRBJ1-1; D might be TRBD1 (5 bases). The CDR3 covers 12 residues. V was pared by 10 bases and J by 5 bases, with 14 bases between. Looked up from germline, CDR1 is MDHEN and CDR2 is SYDVKM.

In its sample, this clonotype was seen many times. The V gene is TRBV19, the J gene TRBJ2-3; 10 positions match TRBD2. The CDR3 spans 16 residues. CDR1 and CDR2 from the germline V gene are LNHDA and SQIVND (reference sequence). After removal of 6 bases from V and 4 bases from J, the junction contained 10 bases not matched to a gene. The CDR3 reads CASRSSASGSADTQYF. The CDR3 DNA sequence: TGTGCCAGTAGATCCTCGGCTAGCGGGAGTGCAGATACGCAGTATTTT.

This clonotype was seen at least ten times. The gene calls are TRBV13 and TRBJ2-2; TRBD2 matches at 13 bases. This CDR3 spans 17 amino acids. Germline CDR1 is PRHDT and CDR2 is FYEKMQ (reference sequence). V lost 5 bases and J lost 5; bases outside the gene matches: 8. This CDR3 is CASSARTSGSGTGELFF. DNA of the CDR3: TGTGCCAGCAGCGCCCGGACTAGCGGGAGTGGGACCGGGGAGCTGTTTTTT.

This chain connects TRBV19 to TRBJ2-2, with 7 bases lining up with TRBD1. Germline CDR1 reads LNHDA; CDR2 reads SQIVND (reference sequence). The CDR3 is made up of 14 amino acids. The ends lost 3 bases at V and 5 bases at J; junction bases unmatched: 3. CDR3 DNA sequence: TGTGCCAGTAGTATTAGGGGGCATACCGGGGAGCTGTTTTTT. This codes for CASSIRGHTGELFF.

This clonotype was observed a single time. The rearrangement links TRBV7-2 to TRBJ1-2, with D possibly matching TRBD1 (5 bases). V was pared by 5 bases and J by 4 bases, with 17 bases between. The CDR3 has 15 amino acids. Per germline, CDR1 SGHTA and CDR2 FQGNSA. CDR3 residues: CASSRDDSAVYGYTF. The CDR3, as DNA: TGTGCCAGCAGCCGTGACGACAGTGCCGTCTATGGCTACACCTTC.

To note about this clonotype: The CDR3 does not close with the conserved phenylalanine or tryptophan, likely indicating a read error. The chain has TRBV6-5 and TRBJ2-1, with 7 bases matching TRBD2. The CDR3 loop spans 17 amino acids. Trimming removed 0 bases from V and 4 bases from J; junction bases left unmatched: 9. Germline values: CDR1 MNHEY, CDR2 SVGAGI. CDR3 DNA sequence: TGTGCCAGCAGTTACTCCCCGACGGGAGCGGGATACAATGAGCAGTTCTCC. Its translation is CASSYSPTGAGYNEQFS.

The gene calls are TRBV7-2 and TRBJ2-2; TRBD2 matches at 7 bases. Germline V gene sequence: CDR1 SGHTA, CDR2 FQGNSA. V was pared by 1 base and J by 3 bases, with 5 bases of the junction left unmatched. This CDR3 contains 16 residues. The CDR3 reads CASSLVGRRYTGELFF. For the CDR3, the DNA is TGTGCCAGCAGCTTAGTCGGGAGGAGATACACCGGGGAGCTGTTTTTT. The variable domain in full, with the rest retrieved from reference TRBV7-2 and TRBJ2-2, is GAGVSQSPSNKVTEKGKDVELRCDPISGHTALYWYRQSLGQGLEFLIYFQGNSAPDKSGLPSDRFSAERTGGSVSTLTIQRTQQEDSAVYLCASSLVGRRYTGELFFGEGSRLTVL.

This clonotype was seen ten or more times. This chain connects TRBV6-1 to TRBJ2-1, with D possibly called TRBD1 or TRBD2 (6 bases each). This CDR3 comprises 14 residues. Germline assignment: CDR1 MNHNS and CDR2 SASEGT. Trimming stripped 5 bases from V and 3 bases from J, with 11 bases between. In DNA, the CDR3 is TGTGCCAGCAGTTTGAGGGGGGACTACAATGAGCAGTTCTTC. Translated, it gives CASSLRGDYNEQFF.

In this sample, this clonotype turned up many times. The chain recombines TRBV6-1 with TRBJ2-1; 11 bases line up with TRBD2. Germline V gene lookup returns CDR1 MNHNS and CDR2 SASEGT. The CDR3 extends over 15 amino acids. The ends lost 2 bases at V and 4 bases at J; junction bases unmatched: 1. As DNA, the CDR3 is TGTGCCAGCAGTGAAACTAGCGGGGGTTACAATGAGCAGTTCTTC. The encoded protein is CASSETSGGYNEQFF.

This clonotype was counted ten times or more. The rearrangement joins TRBV6-1 to TRBJ2-5, with a tentative D call TRBD2 (6 bases). V lost 8 bases to trimming and J lost 5 bases, with 9 bases between them. The CDR3 is made up of 11 amino acids. Per germline, CDR1 MNHNS and CDR2 SASEGT. CDR3 loop: CASGAGETQYF. DNA of the CDR3: TGTGCCAGCGGGGCGGGGGAGACCCAGTACTTC.

This clonotype was counted many times. The chain couples TRBV5-1 to TRBJ2-1; 12 bases align to TRBD2. CDR1 is SGHRS, CDR2 YFSETQ, per germline. The CDR3 length is 15 residues. The V and J ends lost 0 bases and 8 bases, in that order; junction bases with no gene match: 3. The chain's CDR3 is CASSLGTSGTYEQFF. In DNA form, the CDR3 reads TGCGCCAGCAGCTTGGGGACTAGCGGGACCTATGAGCAGTTCTTC. The variable domain in full, completed from reference TRBV5-1 and TRBJ2-1, reads KAGVTQTPRYLIKTRGQQVTLSCSPISGHRSVSWYQQTPGQGLQFLFEYFSETQRNKGNFPGRFSGRQFSNSRSEMNVSTLELGDSALYLCASSLGTSGTYEQFFGPGTRLTVL.

This clonotype was recorded many times. The chain links TRBV5-1 to TRBJ2-1; 7 bases agree with TRBD2. CDR1 is SGHRS and CDR2 is YFSETQ in the germline V gene. V lost 9 bases to trimming and J lost 7 bases; unmatched junction nucleotides: 13. The length of the CDR3 is 14 residues. The CDR3 loop reads CATRGAGRVNEQFF. DNA for the CDR3: TGCGCCACCCGGGGAGCGGGGCGGGTTAATGAGCAGTTCTTC.

Only a few counts were recorded for this clonotype. The rearrangement links TRBV6-1 to TRBJ1-1, with 9 bases identical to TRBD1. The CDR3 is 15 amino acids. With V trimmed by 8 bases and J by 3 bases, 10 bases remained unmatched. Germline V CDR1 and CDR2: MNHNS, SASEGT. CDR3 in amino acids: CASYLQGARDTEAFF. For the CDR3, the DNA is TGTGCCAGCTACCTACAGGGGGCTAGGGACACTGAAGCTTTCTTT.

This clonotype was seen only a few times. The rearrangement uses TRBV6-1 and TRBJ2-4; 7 bases match TRBD1. The CDR3 spans 15 residues. Per the germline V gene, CDR1 is MNHNS and CDR2 is SASEGT. J was trimmed by 6 bases and V by 4 bases; bases with no gene match: 9. For the CDR3, the DNA is TGTGCCAGCAGTGGACAGGGTCGGAATATAAACATTCAGTACTTC. It is translated as CASSGQGRNINIQYF.

This clonotype has a count of ten or more. The rearrangement links TRBV5-8 to TRBJ2-1, with 10 positions matching TRBD1. V lost 6 bases, J lost 4 bases, and 7 bases stayed unmatched. Germline-derived CDR1 and CDR2 are SGHTS and YDEGEE. The CDR3 runs 15 residues. CDR3 sequence: CASTSGTGVYNEQFF. The CDR3 DNA follows: TGTGCCAGCACCTCGGGGACAGGGGTATACAATGAGCAGTTCTTC.

This clonotype was seen at least ten times. The chain has TRBV5-5 and TRBJ1-1; 7 bases line up with TRBD1. CDR1 is SGHKS and CDR2 is YYEKEE in the germline V gene (reference sequence). This CDR3 has 14 amino acids. The V gene end was trimmed by 6 bases and the J gene end by 5 bases; junction bases not matched to a gene: 10. This CDR3 is CASTTGVKETEAFF. The CDR3 DNA reads TGTGCCAGCACCACAGGGGTGAAGGAGACTGAAGCTTTCTTT.

This clonotype was counted only a few times. The chain links TRBV7-9 to TRBJ2-2, with 10 bases matching TRBD1. V lost 2 bases, J lost 3 bases, and 3 bases stayed unmatched. The CDR3 totals 16 residues. Germline V lookup: CDR1 SEHNR, CDR2 FQNEAQ (reference sequence). The CDR3 sequence: CASSLFGTGDTGELFF. For the CDR3, the DNA is TGTGCCAGCAGCTTATTTGGGACAGGGGACACCGGGGAGCTGTTTTTT.

The sample holds many counts of this clonotype. The J gene is TRBJ2-7, the V gene TRBV6-2 or TRBV6-3; 11 nucleotides align to TRBD2. The junction had 6 bases not matched to a gene; V was cut back by 7 bases and J by 1 base. The CDR3 totals 15 residues. Looked up from germline, CDR1 is MNHEY and CDR2 is SVGEGT. CDR3 loop: CASTITSGRSYEQYF. CDR3 DNA: TGTGCCAGCACGATCACTAGCGGGAGATCCTACGAGCAGTACTTC.

This clonotype was recorded many times. The CDR3 coding sequence is TGCAGTGCTGACGACAGGGGCGGCAATCAGCCCCAGCATTTT. Its translation: CSADDRGGNQPQHF. This chain joins TRBV20-1 and TRBJ1-5; 8 bases fit TRBD1. This CDR3 has 14 amino acids. From germline, CDR1 is DFQATT and CDR2 SNEGSKA (reference sequence). V lost 5 bases to trimming and J lost 2 bases; unmatched junction nucleotides: 5.

CDR3 residues: CASSSGTSGRDEQYF. The CDR3 region has the DNA TGTGCCAGCAGCTCCGGGACTAGCGGGAGGGACGAGCAGTACTTC. The V gene is TRBV5-4, the J gene TRBJ2-7; 16 nucleotides align to TRBD2. CDR1 is SGHNT and CDR2 is YYREEE in the germline V gene (reference sequence). With V trimmed by 3 bases and J by 5 bases, 2 bases remained unmatched. This CDR3 contains 15 residues.

The chain is built from TRBV3-1 and TRBJ2-1; 12 positions agree with TRBD1. This CDR3 spans 16 amino acids. V shed 1 base and J 10 bases; nucleotides not matched to a gene: 8. Germline CDR1 is LGHDT and CDR2 is YNNKEL (reference sequence). Here the CDR3 reads CASSQVGGTGGNEQFF. In nucleotides, the CDR3 is TGTGCCAGCAGCCAAGTAGGAGGGACAGGGGGCAACGAGCAGTTCTTC.

The table lists this clonotype with many counts. The J gene is TRBJ2-7, the V gene TRBV5-1; 13 positions agree with TRBD2. V shed 1 base, J shed 5 bases, and the junction held 3 bases outside the gene matches. This CDR3 comprises 15 residues. The germline CDR1 and CDR2 sequences are SGHRS and YFSETQ. CDR3: CASSLTSGRADEQYF. For the CDR3, the DNA is TGCGCCAGCAGCTTGACTAGCGGGAGGGCCGACGAGCAGTACTTC.

V gene TRBV6-1 combines with J gene TRBJ2-7; 8 bases are a match to TRBD2. The CDR3 covers 14 residues. The germline gives CDR1 MNHNS, CDR2 SASEGT. V trimming: 6 bases; J trimming: 5 bases; junction bases outside the gene matches: 9. The CDR3 loop is CASRSGLAGNEQYF. As DNA, the CDR3 is TGTGCCAGCAGATCCGGACTAGCAGGTAACGAGCAGTACTTC.